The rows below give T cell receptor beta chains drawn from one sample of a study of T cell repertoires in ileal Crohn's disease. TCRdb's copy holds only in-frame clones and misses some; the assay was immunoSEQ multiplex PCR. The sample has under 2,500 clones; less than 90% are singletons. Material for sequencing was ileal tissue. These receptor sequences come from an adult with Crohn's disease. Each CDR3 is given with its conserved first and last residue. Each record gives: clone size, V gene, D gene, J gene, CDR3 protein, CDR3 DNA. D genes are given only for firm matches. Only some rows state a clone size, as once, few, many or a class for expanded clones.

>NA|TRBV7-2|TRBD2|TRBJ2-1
CASSLAAGVEGEQFF
TGTGCCAGCAGCTTAGCAGCGGGGGTCGAGGGGGAGCAGTTCTTC
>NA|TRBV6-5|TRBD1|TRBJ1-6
CASRTTGTGTSPLHF
TGTGCCAGCAGAACTACCGGGACAGGGACTTCACCCCTCCACTTT
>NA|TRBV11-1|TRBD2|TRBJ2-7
CASSPRGSGGNYEQYF
TGTGCCAGCAGCCCGAGAGGTAGCGGGGGGAACTACGAGCAGTACTTC
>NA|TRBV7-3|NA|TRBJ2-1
CASSLKGGVGGRGEQFF
TGTGCCAGCAGCTTAAAGGGGGGGGTAGGGGGAAGGGGTGAGCAGTTCTTC
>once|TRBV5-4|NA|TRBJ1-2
CASSLAVGGVGGYTF
TGTGCCAGCAGCTTGGCCGTAGGGGGGGTAGGGGGCTACACCTTC
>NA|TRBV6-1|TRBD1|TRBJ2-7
CASSPTMTGAYEQYF
TGTGCCAGCAGTCCGACAATGACAGGGGCCTACGAGCAGTACTTC
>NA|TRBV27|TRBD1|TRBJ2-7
CASSPGQGSGYEQYF
TGTGCCAGCAGCCCTGGACAGGGGAGCGGATACGAGCAGTACTTC
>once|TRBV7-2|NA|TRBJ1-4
CASSPLGQNEKLFF
TGTGCCAGCAGCCCCCTCGGACAGAATGAAAAACTGTTTTTT
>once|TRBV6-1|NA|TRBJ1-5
CASSEFGESNQPQHF
TGTGCCAGCAGTGAATTTGGGGAGAGCAATCAGCCCCAGCATTTT
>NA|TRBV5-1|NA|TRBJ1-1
CASSAGTSHTEAFF
TGCGCCAGCAGTGCAGGTACGTCCCACACTGAAGCTTTCTTT
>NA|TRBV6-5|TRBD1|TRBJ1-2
CASSSQGAKSGYTF
TGTGCCAGCAGTTCGCAGGGGGCGAAGAGTGGCTACACCTTC
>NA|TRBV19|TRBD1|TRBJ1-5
CASSIPDRGNQPQHF
TGTGCCAGTAGTATCCCGGACAGGGGGAATCAGCCCCAGCATTTT
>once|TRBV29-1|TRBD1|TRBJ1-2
CSVDGQGGYGYTF
TGCAGCGTTGACGGGCAGGGGGGCTATGGCTACACCTTC
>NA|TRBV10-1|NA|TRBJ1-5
CASIPDTRRQPQHF
TGCGCCAGCATCCCGGACACCCGACGGCAGCCCCAGCATTTT
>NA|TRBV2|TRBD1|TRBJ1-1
CASSEGTAGQGANTEAFF
TGTGCCAGCAGTGAAGGGACCGCTGGACAGGGGGCGAATACTGAAGCTTTCTTT
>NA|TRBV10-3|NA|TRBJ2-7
CAISESTSMYEQYF
TGTGCCATCAGTGAGTCAACTAGTATGTACGAGCAGTACTTC
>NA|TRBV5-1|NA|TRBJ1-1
CASSVGPGAGTEAFF
TGCGCCAGCAGCGTGGGGCCAGGGGCGGGCACTGAAGCTTTCTTT
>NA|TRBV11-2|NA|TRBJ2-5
CASSLSSAQETQYF
TGTGCCAGCAGCTTATCTAGCGCCCAAGAGACCCAGTACTTC
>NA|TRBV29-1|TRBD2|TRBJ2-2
CSASSGGAFRGLFF
TGCAGCGCCTCTAGCGGGGGGGCCTTTCGGGGGCTGTTTTTT
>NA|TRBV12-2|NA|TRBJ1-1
CASRLTLPVRARTEAFF
TGTGCAAGTCGCTTAACCCTTCCGGTGAGGGCCCGAACTGAAGCTTTCTTT
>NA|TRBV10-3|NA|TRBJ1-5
CATKGVPTSGSNQPQHF
TGTGCCACCAAGGGGGTGCCCACCAGTGGGTCGAATCAGCCCCAGCATTTT
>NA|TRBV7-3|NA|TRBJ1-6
CASSLGQGGNSPLHF
TGTGCCAGCAGCTTAGGGCAGGGTGGTAATTCACCCCTCCACTTT
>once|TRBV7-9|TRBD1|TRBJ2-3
CASRQGGASDTQYF
TGTGCCAGCCGACAGGGGGGGGCCTCAGATACGCAGTATTTT
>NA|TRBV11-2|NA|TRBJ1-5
CASSRTGDQPQHF
TGTGCCAGCAGTCGGACGGGGGATCAGCCCCAGCATTTT
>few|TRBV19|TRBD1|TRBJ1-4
CASRRGQEGEKLFF
TGTGCCAGTAGGAGGGGGCAGGAAGGTGAAAAACTGTTTTTT